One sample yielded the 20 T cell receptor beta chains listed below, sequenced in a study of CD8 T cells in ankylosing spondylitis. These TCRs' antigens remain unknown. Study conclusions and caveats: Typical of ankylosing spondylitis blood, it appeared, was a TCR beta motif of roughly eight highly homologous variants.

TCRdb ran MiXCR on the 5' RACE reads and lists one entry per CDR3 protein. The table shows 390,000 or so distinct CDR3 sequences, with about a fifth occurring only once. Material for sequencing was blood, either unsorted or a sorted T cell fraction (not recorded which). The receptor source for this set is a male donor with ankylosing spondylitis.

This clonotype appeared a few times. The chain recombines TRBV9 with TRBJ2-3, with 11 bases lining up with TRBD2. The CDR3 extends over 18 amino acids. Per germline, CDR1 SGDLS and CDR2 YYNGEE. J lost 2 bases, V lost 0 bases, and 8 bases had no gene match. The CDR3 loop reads CASSVGASGRPTTDTQYF. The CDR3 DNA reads TGTGCCAGCAGCGTAGGGGCTAGCGGGAGGCCAACCACAGATACGCAGTATTTT.

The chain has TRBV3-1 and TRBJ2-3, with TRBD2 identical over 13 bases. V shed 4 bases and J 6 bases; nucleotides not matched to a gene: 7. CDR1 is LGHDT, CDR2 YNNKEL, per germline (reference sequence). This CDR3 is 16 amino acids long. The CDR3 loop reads CASSPETSGRRDTQYF. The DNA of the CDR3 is TGTGCCAGCAGCCCCGAGACTAGCGGGAGGAGGGATACGCAGTATTTT.

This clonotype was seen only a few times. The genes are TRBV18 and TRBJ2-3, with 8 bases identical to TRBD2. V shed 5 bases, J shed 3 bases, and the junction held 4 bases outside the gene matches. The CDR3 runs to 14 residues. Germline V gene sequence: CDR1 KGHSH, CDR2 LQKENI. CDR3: CASSATGGTDTQYF. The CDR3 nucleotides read TGTGCCAGCTCAGCTACGGGAGGGACAGATACGCAGTATTTT.

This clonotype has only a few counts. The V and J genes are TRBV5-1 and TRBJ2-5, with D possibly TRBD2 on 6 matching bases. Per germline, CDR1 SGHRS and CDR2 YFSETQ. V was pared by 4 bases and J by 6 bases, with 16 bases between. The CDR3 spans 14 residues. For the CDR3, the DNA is TGCGCCAGCAGCCCAGGGACTGGTGAGAAGACCCAGTACTTC. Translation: CASSPGTGEKTQYF.

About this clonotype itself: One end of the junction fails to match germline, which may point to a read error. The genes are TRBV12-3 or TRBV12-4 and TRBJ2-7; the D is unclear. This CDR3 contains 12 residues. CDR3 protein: CASSLALYEQHF. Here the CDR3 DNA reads TGTGCCAGCAGTTTAGCGCTTTACGAGCAGCACTTC.

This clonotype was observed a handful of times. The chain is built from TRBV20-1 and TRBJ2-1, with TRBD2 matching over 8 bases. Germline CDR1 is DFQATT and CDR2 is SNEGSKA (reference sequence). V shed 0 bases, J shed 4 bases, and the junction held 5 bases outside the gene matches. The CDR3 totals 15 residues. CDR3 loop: CSARDGVAGYNEQFF. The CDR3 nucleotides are TGCAGTGCTAGAGATGGGGTAGCGGGGTACAATGAGCAGTTCTTC.

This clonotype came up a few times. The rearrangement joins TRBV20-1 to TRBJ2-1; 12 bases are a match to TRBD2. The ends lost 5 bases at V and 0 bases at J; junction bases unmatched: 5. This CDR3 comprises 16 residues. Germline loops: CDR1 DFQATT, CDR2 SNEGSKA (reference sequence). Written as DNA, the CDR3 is TGCAGTGCTGGCCGACTAGCGGGAGACTCCTACAATGAGCAGTTCTTC. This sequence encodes CSAGRLAGDSYNEQFF.

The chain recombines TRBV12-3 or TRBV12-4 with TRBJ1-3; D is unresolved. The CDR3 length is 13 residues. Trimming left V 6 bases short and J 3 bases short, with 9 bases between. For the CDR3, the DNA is TGTGCCAGCAGCCCCCGGGGTGGAAACACCATATATTTT. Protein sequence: CASSPRGGNTIYF.

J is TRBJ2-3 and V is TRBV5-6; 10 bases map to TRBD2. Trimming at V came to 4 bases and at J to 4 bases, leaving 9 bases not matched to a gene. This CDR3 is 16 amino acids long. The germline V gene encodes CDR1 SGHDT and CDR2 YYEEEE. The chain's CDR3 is CASSRTSGESADTQYF. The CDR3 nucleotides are TGTGCCAGCAGCCGGACTAGCGGAGAGTCGGCAGATACGCAGTATTTT.

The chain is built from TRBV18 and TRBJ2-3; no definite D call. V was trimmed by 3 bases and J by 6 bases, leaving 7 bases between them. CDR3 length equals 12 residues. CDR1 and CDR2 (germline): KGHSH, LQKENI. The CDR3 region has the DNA TGTGCCAGCTCACCCAGTCTTGATACGCAGTATTTT. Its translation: CASSPSLDTQYF.

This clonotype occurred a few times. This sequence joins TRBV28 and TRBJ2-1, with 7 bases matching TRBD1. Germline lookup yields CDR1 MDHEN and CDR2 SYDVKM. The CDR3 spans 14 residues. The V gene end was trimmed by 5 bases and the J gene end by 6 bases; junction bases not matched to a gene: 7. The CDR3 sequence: CASSPRTGGNEQFF. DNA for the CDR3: TGTGCCAGCAGTCCCCGGACAGGCGGCAATGAGCAGTTCTTC.

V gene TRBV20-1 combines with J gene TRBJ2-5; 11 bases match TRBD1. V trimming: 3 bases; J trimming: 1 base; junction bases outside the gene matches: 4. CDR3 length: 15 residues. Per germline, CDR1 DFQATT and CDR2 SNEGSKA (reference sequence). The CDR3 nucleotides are TGCAGTGCTAGTATGGGGACAGGGGGCCAAGAGACCCAGTACTTC. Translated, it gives CSASMGTGGQETQYF.

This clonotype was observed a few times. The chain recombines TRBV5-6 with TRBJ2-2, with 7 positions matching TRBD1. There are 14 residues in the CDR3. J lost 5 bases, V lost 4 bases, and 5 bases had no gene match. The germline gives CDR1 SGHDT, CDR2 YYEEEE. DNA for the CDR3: TGTGCCAGCAGCCAACAGACAGGGACCGGGGAGCTGTTTTTT. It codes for CASSQQTGTGELFF.

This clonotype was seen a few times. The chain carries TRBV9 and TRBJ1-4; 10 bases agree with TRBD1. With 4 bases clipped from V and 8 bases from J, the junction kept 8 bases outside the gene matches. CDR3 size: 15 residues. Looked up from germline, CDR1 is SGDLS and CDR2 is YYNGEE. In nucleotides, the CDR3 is TGTGCCAGCAGCCTCGACAGGGGGCGAGGGGAAAAACTGTTTTTT. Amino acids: CASSLDRGRGEKLFF.

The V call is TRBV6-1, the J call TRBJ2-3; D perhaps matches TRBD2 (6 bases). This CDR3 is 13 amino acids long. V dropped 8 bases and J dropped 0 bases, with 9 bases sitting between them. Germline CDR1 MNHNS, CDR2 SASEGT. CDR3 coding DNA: TGTGCCAGCGGGCGGGATAGCACAGATACGCAGTATTTT. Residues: CASGRDSTDTQYF.

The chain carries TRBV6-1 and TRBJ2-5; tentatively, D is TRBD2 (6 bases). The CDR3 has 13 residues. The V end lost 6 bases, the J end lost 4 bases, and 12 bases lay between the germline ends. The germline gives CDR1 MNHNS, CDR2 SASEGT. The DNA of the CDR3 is TGTGCCAGCAGCCCTAGCGTGGGAGAGACCCAGTACTTC. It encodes CASSPSVGETQYF.

The CDR3 loop reads CASNNNQAGQETQYF. CDR3 in DNA: TGTGCCAGCAATAACAATCAAGCGGGGCAAGAGACCCAGTACTTC. The chain is built from TRBV7-2 and TRBJ2-5, with 7 bases that match TRBD2. Germline lookup yields CDR1 SGHTA and CDR2 FQGNSA. CDR3 length: 15 amino acids. Trimming at V came to 7 bases and at J to 2 bases, leaving 10 bases not matched to a gene.

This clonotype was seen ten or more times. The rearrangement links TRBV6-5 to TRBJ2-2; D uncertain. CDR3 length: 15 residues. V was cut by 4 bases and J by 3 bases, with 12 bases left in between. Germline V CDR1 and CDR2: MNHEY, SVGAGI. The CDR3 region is CASSSGRRHTGELFF. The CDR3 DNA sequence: TGTGCCAGCAGTTCCGGCAGACGGCACACCGGGGAGCTGTTTTTT.

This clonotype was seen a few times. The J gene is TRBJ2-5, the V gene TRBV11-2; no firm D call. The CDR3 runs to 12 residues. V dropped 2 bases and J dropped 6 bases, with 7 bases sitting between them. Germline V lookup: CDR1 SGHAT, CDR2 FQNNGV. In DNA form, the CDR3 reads TGTGCCAGCAGCTTATCGCGTCAGACCCAGTACTTC. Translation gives CASSLSRQTQYF.

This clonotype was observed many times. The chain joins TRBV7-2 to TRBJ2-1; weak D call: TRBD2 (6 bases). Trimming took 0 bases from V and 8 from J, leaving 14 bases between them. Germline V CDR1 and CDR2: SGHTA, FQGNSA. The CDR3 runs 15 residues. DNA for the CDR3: TGTGCCAGCAGCTTAGCTAGCGGTAATATCTATGAGCAGTTCTTC. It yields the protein CASSLASGNIYEQFF. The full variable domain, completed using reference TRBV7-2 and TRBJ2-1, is GAGVSQSPSNKVTEKGKDVELRCDPISGHTALYWYRQSLGQGLEFLIYFQGNSAPDKSGLPSDRFSAERTGGSVSTLTIQRTQQEDSAVYLCASSLASGNIYEQFFGPGTRLTVL.